A selection of T cell receptor beta chains follows, all from one sample in a study of early T cells in non-severe SARS-CoV-2 infection. TCRdb reprocessed the 5' RACE reads via MiXCR and lists one record per CDR3 protein. The table includes about 97,000 distinct CDR3 sequences, approximately 11% detected once. This material consisted of whole blood, taken at baseline. Receptors were obtained from an adult who was a healthcare worker with PCR-confirmed SARS-CoV-2 infection or an uninfected control (not recorded which). CDR3s include the opening cysteine and the closing phenylalanine or tryptophan. The order of the fields is D gene, J gene, clone size, V gene, CDR3 DNA, CDR3 protein. D genes are given only for firm matches. Clone size, where shown, is once, few, many, or a class for clones that have expanded.

d_gene: NA
j_gene: TRBJ2-4
abundance: few
v_gene: TRBV28
CDR3nt: TGTGCCAGCAGCTATTTAAGGGATTTGGCCAAAAACATTCAGTACTTC
CDR3aa: CASSYLRDLAKNIQYF

d_gene: TRBD1
j_gene: TRBJ1-2
abundance: NA
v_gene: TRBV20-1
CDR3nt: TGCAGTGCTCGCCGACCGGGACAGGGCAACTATGGCTACACCTTC
CDR3aa: CSARRPGQGNYGYTF

d_gene: TRBD1
j_gene: TRBJ2-1
abundance: NA
v_gene: TRBV6-2/TRBV6-3
CDR3nt: TGTGCCAGCACCACGCAGTGGACAGGGCCTTACAATGAGCAGTTCTTC
CDR3aa: CASTTQWTGPYNEQFF

d_gene: NA
j_gene: TRBJ2-2
abundance: NA
v_gene: TRBV29-1
CDR3nt: TGCAGCGTCCCGAGGCCCGGAATCGCGAACACCGGGGAGCTGTTTTTT
CDR3aa: CSVPRPGIANTGELFF

d_gene: NA
j_gene: TRBJ1-2
abundance: few
v_gene: TRBV7-2
CDR3nt: TGTGCCAGCAGCTTAAGGGAGGGTTTTGCGAATGGCTACACCTTC
CDR3aa: CASSLREGFANGYTF

d_gene: TRBD2
j_gene: TRBJ2-1
abundance: many
v_gene: TRBV7-6
CDR3nt: TGTGCCAGCAGCTTATCGACTAGCGACGTCGGTGAGCAGTTCTTC
CDR3aa: CASSLSTSDVGEQFF

d_gene: TRBD1
j_gene: TRBJ2-2
abundance: few
v_gene: TRBV29-1
CDR3nt: TGCAGCGTGAAACTAGGGGGCGAACTTCTCACCGGGGAGCTGTTTTTT
CDR3aa: CSVKLGGELLTGELFF

d_gene: NA
j_gene: TRBJ2-3
abundance: NA
v_gene: TRBV20-1
CDR3nt: TGCAGTGCTAGTTGGGGGGACGCAGATACGCAGTATTTT
CDR3aa: CSASWGDADTQYF

d_gene: NA
j_gene: TRBJ1-5
abundance: NA
v_gene: TRBV20-1
CDR3nt: TGCAGTGCCCCCAAGGTATCGGGCAATCAGCCCCAGCATTTT
CDR3aa: CSAPKVSGNQPQHF

d_gene: NA
j_gene: TRBJ2-3
abundance: many
v_gene: TRBV21-1
CDR3nt: TGTGCCAGCAGCAAAGAAGAGGGGCCGAGCACAGATACGCAGTATTTT
CDR3aa: CASSKEEGPSTDTQYF

d_gene: NA
j_gene: TRBJ2-3
abundance: NA
v_gene: TRBV14
CDR3nt: TGTGCCAGCAGCCAACTAAACACAGATACGCAGTATTTT
CDR3aa: CASSQLNTDTQYF

d_gene: NA
j_gene: TRBJ1-5
abundance: many
v_gene: TRBV10-3
CDR3nt: TGTGCCATCAGTGATGCTAGAAGCGGACCTGGACAGCCTAATCAGCCCCAGCATTTT
CDR3aa: CAISDARSGPGQPNQPQHF

d_gene: TRBD1
j_gene: TRBJ2-7
abundance: many
v_gene: TRBV9
CDR3nt: TGTGCCAGCAGCCTGGGGCCAGGGGGAGCCAGCTCCTACGAGCAGTACTTC
CDR3aa: CASSLGPGGASSYEQYF

d_gene: NA
j_gene: TRBJ1-1
abundance: few
v_gene: TRBV20-1
CDR3nt: TGCAGTGCTAGAGAGGTGGGTGACCATCGGACTGAAGCTTTCTTT
CDR3aa: CSAREVGDHRTEAFF

d_gene: NA
j_gene: TRBJ2-7
abundance: NA
v_gene: TRBV9
CDR3nt: TGTGCCAGCAGCGTAGGGGGGGACGGCTCCTACGAGCAGTACTTC
CDR3aa: CASSVGGDGSYEQYF

d_gene: TRBD1
j_gene: TRBJ2-5
abundance: few
v_gene: TRBV24-1
CDR3nt: TGTGCCACCAGTGACCTCGGACAGGGACAACAAGAGACCCAGTACTTC
CDR3aa: CATSDLGQGQQETQYF

d_gene: NA
j_gene: TRBJ2-7
abundance: few
v_gene: TRBV2
CDR3nt: TGTGCCAGCAGGAAAAACAGGGACTCCTACGAGCAGTACTTC
CDR3aa: CASRKNRDSYEQYF

d_gene: NA
j_gene: TRBJ2-7
abundance: many
v_gene: TRBV5-5
CDR3nt: TGTGCCAGCAACAATTACTACGAGCAGTACTTC
CDR3aa: CASNNYYEQYF

d_gene: NA
j_gene: TRBJ2-4
abundance: NA
v_gene: TRBV11-2
CDR3nt: TGTGCCAGCAGCTTATCGGGGAACATTCAGTACTTC
CDR3aa: CASSLSGNIQYF

d_gene: TRBD1
j_gene: TRBJ2-1
abundance: NA
v_gene: TRBV7-2
CDR3nt: TGTGCCAGCAGAATCGGACAGGGGAGGCCCAATGAGCAGTTCTTC
CDR3aa: CASRIGQGRPNEQFF

d_gene: NA
j_gene: TRBJ2-1
abundance: many
v_gene: TRBV24-1
CDR3nt: TGTGCCACCAGTGACCCTGGGGTTGGGTTCAATGAGCAGTTCTTC
CDR3aa: CATSDPGVGFNEQFF

d_gene: TRBD1
j_gene: TRBJ1-2
abundance: once
v_gene: TRBV11-2
CDR3nt: TGTGCCAGCAGCTCCAGGGGGCGAATTCCCCTTATGGAGGGCTACACCTTC
CDR3aa: CASSSRGRIPLMEGYTF

d_gene: TRBD2
j_gene: TRBJ2-3
abundance: NA
v_gene: TRBV20-1
CDR3nt: TGCAGTGCACGAGGCGGACTAGGGGCAGATACGCAGTATTTT
CDR3aa: CSARGGLGADTQYF

d_gene: NA
j_gene: TRBJ2-6
abundance: few
v_gene: TRBV19
CDR3nt: TGTGCCAGTAGTATCGGACTGCTGACGTCTGGGGCCAACGTCCTGATTTTC
CDR3aa: CASSIGLLTSGANVLIF

d_gene: NA
j_gene: TRBJ2-3
abundance: few
v_gene: TRBV3-1
CDR3nt: TGTGCCAGCAGCCAAGCAGGGGCCAGCACAGATACGCAGTATTTT
CDR3aa: CASSQAGASTDTQYF

d_gene: TRBD2
j_gene: TRBJ2-7
abundance: NA
v_gene: TRBV7-2
CDR3nt: TGTGCCAGCAGCTTAGGGGTAGCGGGGATCTACGAGCAGTACTTC
CDR3aa: CASSLGVAGIYEQYF

d_gene: NA
j_gene: TRBJ1-5
abundance: many
v_gene: TRBV5-4
CDR3nt: TGTGCCAGCATCAATGCCGGCGGACATAGCAATCAGCCCCAGCATTTT
CDR3aa: CASINAGGHSNQPQHF

d_gene: NA
j_gene: TRBJ1-6
abundance: few
v_gene: TRBV20-1
CDR3nt: TGCAGTGCTCAATTACCCGGGACACTCAATTCACCCCTCCACTTT
CDR3aa: CSAQLPGTLNSPLHF

d_gene: TRBD1
j_gene: TRBJ2-1
abundance: NA
v_gene: TRBV19
CDR3nt: TGTGCCAGTAGTAGGGGGGACAGGGCTTACGATGAGCAGTTCTTC
CDR3aa: CASSRGDRAYDEQFF

d_gene: TRBD2
j_gene: TRBJ2-1
abundance: many
v_gene: TRBV20-1
CDR3nt: TGCAGTGCTAGAGAACTAGCGGGACCCAATGAGCAGTTCTTC
CDR3aa: CSARELAGPNEQFF

d_gene: NA
j_gene: TRBJ1-1
abundance: few
v_gene: TRBV27
CDR3nt: TGTGCCAGCAGCCTAAGGGCACAATACACTGAAGCTTTCTTT
CDR3aa: CASSLRAQYTEAFF